This TCR beta chain comes out of a study of cytomegalovirus exposure and HLA in healthy donors. CDR3 length equals 14 residues. J lost 2 bases, V lost 3 bases, and 1 base had no gene match. Germline CDR1 and CDR2: SGDLS and YYNGEE. Study-wide results and limits: TCR beta chain V- and J-gene trimming was linked, in a later analysis, to a missense variant in DCLRE1C. TCR beta sequences reportedly predicted the HLA-A and HLA-B alleles of most subjects accurately.

As regards this clone: What it recognizes is unknown. The sample carries other DNA sequences with the same CDR3.

PCR amplification relied on 60 Vbeta primers (plus 13 Jbeta primers). Profiling relied on immunoSEQ multiplex PCR, and the TCRdb table lists in-frame clones only, not all of them. The sample lists approximately 210,000 clones, more than 75% occurring once. The chain uses TRBV9 and TRBJ1-2; 10 bases are a match to TRBD1. Sequenced input: PBMCs. The clonotype originates from a man aged 35-49 years in good health and CMV-seropositive. CDR3 DNA: TGTGCCAGCAGCGCGACAGGGGGCAACTATGGCTACACCTTC. Amino acids: CASSATGGNYGYTF. Variable domain in full (rest from reference TRBV9 and TRBJ1-2): DSGVTQTPKHLITATGQRVTLRCSPRSGDLSVYWYQQSLDQGLQFLIQYYNGEERAKGNILERFSAQQFPDLHSELNLSSLELGDSALYFCASSATGGNYGYTFGSGTRLTVV.